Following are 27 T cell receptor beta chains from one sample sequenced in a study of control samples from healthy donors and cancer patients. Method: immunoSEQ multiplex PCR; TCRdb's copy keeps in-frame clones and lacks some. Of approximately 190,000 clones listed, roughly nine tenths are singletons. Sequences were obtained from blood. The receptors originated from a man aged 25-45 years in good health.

In DNA, the CDR3 is TGTGCCAGCAGCGAGGGAGCCGGGGGTTCACCCCTCCACTTT. Its protein is CASSEGAGGSPLHF. This rearrangement joins TRBV9 to TRBJ1-6, with a weak D call TRBD1 (5 bases). CDR1 is SGDLS and CDR2 is YYNGEE in the germline V gene. V gave up 3 bases and J gave up 9 bases, with 13 bases separating them. The length of the CDR3 is 14 residues.

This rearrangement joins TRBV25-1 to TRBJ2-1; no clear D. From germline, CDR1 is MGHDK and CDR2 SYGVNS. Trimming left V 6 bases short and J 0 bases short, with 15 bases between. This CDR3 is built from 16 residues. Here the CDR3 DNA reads TGTGCCAGCAGCCATTCCGCCGGGTTCTCCTACAATGAGCAGTTCTTC. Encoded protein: CASSHSAGFSYNEQFF. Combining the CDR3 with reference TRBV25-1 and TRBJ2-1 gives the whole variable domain EADIYQTPRYLVIGTGKKITLECSQTMGHDKMYWYQQDPGMELHLIHYSYGVNSTEKGDLSSESTVSRIRTEHFPLTLESARPSHTSQYLCASSHSAGFSYNEQFFGPGTRLTVL.

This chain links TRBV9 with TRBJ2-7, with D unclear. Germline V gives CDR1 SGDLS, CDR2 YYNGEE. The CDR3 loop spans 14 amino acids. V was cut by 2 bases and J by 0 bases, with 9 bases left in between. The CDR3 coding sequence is TGTGCCAGCAGCGTGGAACAAAACTCCTACGAGCAGTACTTC. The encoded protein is CASSVEQNSYEQYF.

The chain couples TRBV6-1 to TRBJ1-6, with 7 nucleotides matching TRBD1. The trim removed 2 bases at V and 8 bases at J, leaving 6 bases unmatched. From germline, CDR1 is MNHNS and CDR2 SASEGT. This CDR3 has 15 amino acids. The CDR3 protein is CASSENRGVHSPLHF. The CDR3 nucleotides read TGTGCCAGCAGTGAAAACAGGGGCGTCCATTCACCCCTCCACTTT.

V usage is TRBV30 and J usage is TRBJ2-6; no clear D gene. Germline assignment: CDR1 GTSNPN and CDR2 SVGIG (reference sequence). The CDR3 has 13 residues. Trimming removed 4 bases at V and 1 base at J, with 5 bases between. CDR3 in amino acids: CAWTGSGANVLTF. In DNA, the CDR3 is TGTGCCTGGACAGGATCTGGGGCCAACGTCCTGACTTTC.

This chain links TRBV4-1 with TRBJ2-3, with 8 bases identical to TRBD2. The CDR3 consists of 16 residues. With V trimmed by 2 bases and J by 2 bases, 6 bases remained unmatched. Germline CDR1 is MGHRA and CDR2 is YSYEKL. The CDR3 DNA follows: TGCGCCAGCAGCCAACCATCGGGGGGGACCACAGATACGCAGTATTTT. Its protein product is CASSQPSGGTTDTQYF.

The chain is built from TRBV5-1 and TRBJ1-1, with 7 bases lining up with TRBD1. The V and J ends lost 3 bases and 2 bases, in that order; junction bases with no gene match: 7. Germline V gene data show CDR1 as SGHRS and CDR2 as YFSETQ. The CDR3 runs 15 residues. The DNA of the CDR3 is TGCGCCAGCAGCTCGACCGGGACAGAAAACACTGAAGCTTTCTTT. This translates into CASSSTGTENTEAFF.

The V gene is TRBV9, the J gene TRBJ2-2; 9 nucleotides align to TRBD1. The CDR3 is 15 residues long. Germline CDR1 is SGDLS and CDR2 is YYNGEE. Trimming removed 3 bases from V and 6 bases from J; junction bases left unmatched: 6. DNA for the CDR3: TGTGCCAGCAGCGCCCCCGGACAGGGGCCCGGGGAGCTGTTTTTT. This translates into CASSAPGQGPGELFF.

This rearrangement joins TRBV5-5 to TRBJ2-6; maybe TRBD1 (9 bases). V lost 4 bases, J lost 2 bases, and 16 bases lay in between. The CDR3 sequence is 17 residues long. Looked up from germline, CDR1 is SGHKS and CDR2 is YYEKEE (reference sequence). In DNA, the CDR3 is TGTGCCAGCAGCAGGGGACAGGGACTAGCTGGGGCCAACGTCCTGACTTTC. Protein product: CASSRGQGLAGANVLTF.

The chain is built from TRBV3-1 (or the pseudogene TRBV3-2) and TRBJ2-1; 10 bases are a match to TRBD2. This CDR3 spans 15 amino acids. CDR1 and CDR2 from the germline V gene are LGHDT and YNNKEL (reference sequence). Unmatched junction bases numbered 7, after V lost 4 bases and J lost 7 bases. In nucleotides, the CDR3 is TGTGCCAGCAGCCTACCTAGCGGGGGAGTTAATGAGCAGTTCTTC. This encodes CASSLPSGGVNEQFF.

The CDR3 loop reads CASRRDYQETQYF. The CDR3, as DNA: TGTGCCAGCAGGCGGGACTACCAAGAGACCCAGTACTTC. The chain uses TRBV5-4 and TRBJ2-5; maybe TRBD2 (6 bases). Germline V gene sequence: CDR1 SGHNT, CDR2 YYREEE (reference sequence). The CDR3 has 13 residues. V was shortened by 5 bases and J by 0 bases, with 8 bases between the two germline ends.

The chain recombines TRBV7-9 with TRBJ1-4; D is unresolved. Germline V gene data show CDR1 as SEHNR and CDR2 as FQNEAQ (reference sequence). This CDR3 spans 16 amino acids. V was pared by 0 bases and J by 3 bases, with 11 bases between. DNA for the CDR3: TGTGCCAGCAGCTTAGCCAGAGGATTCGCTAATGAAAAACTGTTTTTT. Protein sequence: CASSLARGFANEKLFF. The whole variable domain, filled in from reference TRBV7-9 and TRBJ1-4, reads DTGVSQNPRHKITKRGQNVTFRCDPISEHNRLYWYRQTLGQGPEFLTYFQNEAQLEKSRLLSDRFSAERPKGSFSTLEIQRTEQGDSAMYLCASSLARGFANEKLFFGSGTQLSVL.

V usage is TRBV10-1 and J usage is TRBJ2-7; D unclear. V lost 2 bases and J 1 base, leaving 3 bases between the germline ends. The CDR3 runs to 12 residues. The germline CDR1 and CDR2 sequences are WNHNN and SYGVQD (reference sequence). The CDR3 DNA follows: TGCGCCAGCAGTGAGGCGTCCTACGAGCAGTACTTC. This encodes CASSEASYEQYF.

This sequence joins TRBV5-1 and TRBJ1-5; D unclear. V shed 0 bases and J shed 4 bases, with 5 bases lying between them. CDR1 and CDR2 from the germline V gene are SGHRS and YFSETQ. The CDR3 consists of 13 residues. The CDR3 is CASSLEENQPQHF. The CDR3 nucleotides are TGCGCCAGCAGCTTGGAAGAAAATCAGCCCCAGCATTTT.

CDR3 protein: CASSYLDRAGVEQFF. Written as DNA, the CDR3 is TGTGCCAGCAGTTACTTGGACAGGGCTGGTGTTGAGCAGTTCTTC. This chain joins TRBV6-2 or TRBV6-3 and TRBJ2-1, with 8 positions matching TRBD1. Germline V lookup: CDR1 MNHEY, CDR2 SVGEGT. The CDR3 sequence is 15 residues long. V shed 1 base, J shed 9 bases, and the junction held 8 bases outside the gene matches.

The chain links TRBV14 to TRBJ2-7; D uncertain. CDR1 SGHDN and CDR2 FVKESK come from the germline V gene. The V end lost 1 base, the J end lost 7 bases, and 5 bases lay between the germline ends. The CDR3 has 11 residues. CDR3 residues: CASSQGLEQYF. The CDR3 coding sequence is TGTGCCAGCAGCCAAGGGCTAGAGCAGTACTTC.

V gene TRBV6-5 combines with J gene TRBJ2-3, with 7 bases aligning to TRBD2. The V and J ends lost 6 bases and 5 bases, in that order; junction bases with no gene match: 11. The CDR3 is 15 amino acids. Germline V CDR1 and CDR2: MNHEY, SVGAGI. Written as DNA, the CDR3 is TGTGCCAGCAGCCCCCAGACTATAGCGGGAGATACGCAGTATTTT. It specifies CASSPQTIAGDTQYF.

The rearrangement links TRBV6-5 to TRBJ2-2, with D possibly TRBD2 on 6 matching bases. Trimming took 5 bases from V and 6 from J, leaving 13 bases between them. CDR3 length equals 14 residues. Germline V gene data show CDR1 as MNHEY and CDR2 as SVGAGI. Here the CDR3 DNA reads TGTGCCAGCAGTACTGGGAGGAGGTCCGGGGAGCTGTTTTTT. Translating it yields CASSTGRRSGELFF.

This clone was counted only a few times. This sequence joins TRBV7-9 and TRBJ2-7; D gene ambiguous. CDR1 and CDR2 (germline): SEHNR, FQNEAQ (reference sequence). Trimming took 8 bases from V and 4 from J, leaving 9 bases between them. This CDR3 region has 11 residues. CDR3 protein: CASDELYEQYF. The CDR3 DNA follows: TGTGCCAGCGACGAACTGTACGAGCAGTACTTC.

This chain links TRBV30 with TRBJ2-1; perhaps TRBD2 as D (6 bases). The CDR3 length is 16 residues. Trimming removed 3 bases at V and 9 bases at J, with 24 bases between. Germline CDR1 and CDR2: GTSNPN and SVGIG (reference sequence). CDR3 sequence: CAWSLRRLVGVGEQFF. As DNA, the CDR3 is TGTGCCTGGAGCCTAAGGAGACTAGTTGGTGTGGGTGAGCAGTTCTTC.

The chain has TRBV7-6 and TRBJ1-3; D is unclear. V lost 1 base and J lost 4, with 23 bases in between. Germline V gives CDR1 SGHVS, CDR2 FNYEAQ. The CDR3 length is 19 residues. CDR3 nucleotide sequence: TGTGCCAGCAGCTTAGGCTTCGGGGTCCACGGCCAGGCCGGAAACACCATATATTTT. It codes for CASSLGFGVHGQAGNTIYF. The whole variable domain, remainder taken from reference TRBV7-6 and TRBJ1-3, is GAGVSQSPRYKVTKRGQDVALRCDPISGHVSLYWYRQALGQGPEFLTYFNYEAQQDKSGLPNDRFSAERPEGSISTLTIQRTEQRDSAMYRCASSLGFGVHGQAGNTIYFGEGSWLTVV.

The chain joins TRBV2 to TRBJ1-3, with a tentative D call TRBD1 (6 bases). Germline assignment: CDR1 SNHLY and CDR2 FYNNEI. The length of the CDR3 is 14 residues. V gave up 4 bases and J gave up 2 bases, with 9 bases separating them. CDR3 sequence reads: CASSVEGAGNTIYF. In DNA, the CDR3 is TGTGCCAGCAGTGTCGAGGGGGCTGGAAACACCATATATTTT.

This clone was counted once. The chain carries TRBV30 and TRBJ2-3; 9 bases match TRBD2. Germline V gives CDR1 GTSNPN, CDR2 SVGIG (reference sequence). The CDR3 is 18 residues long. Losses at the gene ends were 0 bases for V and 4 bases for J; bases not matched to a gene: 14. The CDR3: CAWSVGLLGGGASDTQYF. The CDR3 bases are TGTGCCTGGAGTGTTGGTTTGTTGGGCGGGGGGGCATCAGATACGCAGTATTTT. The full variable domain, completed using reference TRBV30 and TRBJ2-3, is SQTIHQWPATLVQPVGSPLSLECTVEGTSNPNLYWYRQAAGRGLQLLFYSVGIGQISSEVPQNLSASRPQDRQFILSSKKLLLSDSGFYLCAWSVGLLGGGASDTQYFGPGTRLTVL.

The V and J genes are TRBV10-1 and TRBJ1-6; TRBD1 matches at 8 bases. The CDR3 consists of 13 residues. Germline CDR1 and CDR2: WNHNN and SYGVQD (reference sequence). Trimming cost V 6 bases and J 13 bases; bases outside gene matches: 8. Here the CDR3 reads CASSPGQAAPLHF. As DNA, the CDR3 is TGCGCCAGCAGCCCGGGACAGGCGGCGCCCCTCCACTTT.

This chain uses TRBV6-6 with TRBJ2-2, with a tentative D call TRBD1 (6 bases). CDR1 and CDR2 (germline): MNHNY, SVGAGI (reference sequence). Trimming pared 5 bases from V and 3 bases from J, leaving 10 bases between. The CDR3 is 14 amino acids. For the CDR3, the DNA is TGTGCCAGCAGTCGAAAGGGGGACACCGGGGAGCTGTTTTTT. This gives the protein CASSRKGDTGELFF.

The CDR3 DNA follows: TGTGCCAGCAGTCGGAACCCAGGGACAGGGAGAGGGACCTACGAGCAGTACTTC. Its protein is CASSRNPGTGRGTYEQYF. This sequence joins TRBV6-6 and TRBJ2-7; 9 bases map to TRBD1. Trimming took 5 bases from V and 2 from J; bases not matched to a gene: 16. This CDR3 is 18 amino acids long. CDR1 is MNHNY and CDR2 is SVGAGI in the germline V gene (reference sequence).

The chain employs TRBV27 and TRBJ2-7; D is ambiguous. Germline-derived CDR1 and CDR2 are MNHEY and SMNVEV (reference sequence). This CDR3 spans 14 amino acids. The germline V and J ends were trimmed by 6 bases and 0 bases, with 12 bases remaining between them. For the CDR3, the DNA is TGTGCCAGCAGAAACCGCGGCAGCTCCTACGAGCAGTACTTC. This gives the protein CASRNRGSSYEQYF.